This TCR beta chain was captured by sequencing in a study of liver allograft versus peripheral blood T cells. On the study more broadly: The authors compared T cell receptor repertoires in transplanted livers with those in the peripheral blood of recipients.

TCRdb processed the reads anew with MiXCR; each CDR3 protein has one entry. The repertoire consists of 2,000 to 2,500 distinct CDR3 sequences, with roughly 15% occurring once and the leading ten covering under 30%. The CDR3 has 15 residues. The germline V gene encodes CDR1 SGDLS and CDR2 YYNGEE. V lost 1 base to trimming and J lost 1 base; unmatched junction nucleotides: 2. By share of the sample, this clonotype is medium-sized. Its antigen is not known. Study-wide points: Intragraft T cell receptor repertoires of liver allografts were reported to differ from peripheral blood repertoires.

The TCR comes from a human patient who had a liver transplant. Some of the T cells might come from the graft donor. J is TRBJ1-1 and V is TRBV9, with 9 positions matching TRBD1. The CDR3 nucleotides read TGTGCCAGCAGCGTACCGGGACAGGGGAACACTGAAGCTTTCTTT. It translates to CASSVPGQGNTEAFF.